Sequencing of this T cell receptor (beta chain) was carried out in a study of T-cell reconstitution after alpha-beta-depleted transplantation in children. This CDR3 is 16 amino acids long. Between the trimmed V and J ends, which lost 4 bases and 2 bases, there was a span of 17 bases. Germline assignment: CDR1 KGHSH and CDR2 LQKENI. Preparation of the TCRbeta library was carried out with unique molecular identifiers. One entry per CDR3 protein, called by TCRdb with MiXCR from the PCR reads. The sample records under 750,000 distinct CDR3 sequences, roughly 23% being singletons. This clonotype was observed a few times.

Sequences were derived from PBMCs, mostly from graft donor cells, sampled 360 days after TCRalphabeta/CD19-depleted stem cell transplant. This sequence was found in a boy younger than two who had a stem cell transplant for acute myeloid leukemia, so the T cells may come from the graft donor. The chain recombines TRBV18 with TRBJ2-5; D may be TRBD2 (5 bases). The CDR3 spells CASSLPWTGIQETQYF. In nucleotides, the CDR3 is TGTGCCAGCTCACTTCCCTGGACTGGGATACAAGAGACCCAGTACTTC.